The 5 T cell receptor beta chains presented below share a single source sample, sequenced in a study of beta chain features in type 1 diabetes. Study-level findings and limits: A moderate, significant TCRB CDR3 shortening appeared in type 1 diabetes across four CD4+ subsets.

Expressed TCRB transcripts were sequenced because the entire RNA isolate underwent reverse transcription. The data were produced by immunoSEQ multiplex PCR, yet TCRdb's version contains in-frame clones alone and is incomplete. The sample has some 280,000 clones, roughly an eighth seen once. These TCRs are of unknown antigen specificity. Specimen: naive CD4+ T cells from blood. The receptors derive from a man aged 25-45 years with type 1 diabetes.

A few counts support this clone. The CDR3 loop reads CASSWDGSRRDYNEQFF. DNA of the CDR3: TGCGCCAGCAGCTGGGATGGTTCCCGCCGGGACTACAATGAGCAGTTCTTC. This rearrangement joins TRBV5-1 to TRBJ2-1; D possibly corresponds to TRBD2 (5 bases). CDR3 length: 17 amino acids. V lost 3 bases and J lost 3, with 19 bases in between. The germline CDR1 and CDR2 sequences are SGHRS and YFSETQ.

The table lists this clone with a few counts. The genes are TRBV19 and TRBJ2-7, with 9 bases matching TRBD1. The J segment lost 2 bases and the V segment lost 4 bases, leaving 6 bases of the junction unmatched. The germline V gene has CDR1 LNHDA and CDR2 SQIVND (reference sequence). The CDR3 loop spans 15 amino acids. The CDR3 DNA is TGTGCCAGTAGTAATCCTGGACAGGGGACCTACGAGCAGTACTTC. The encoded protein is CASSNPGQGTYEQYF.

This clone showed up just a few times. Here the CDR3 reads CASSFDSLYNEQFF. CDR3 nucleotides: TGTGCCAGCAGCTTTGACAGTCTCTACAATGAGCAGTTCTTC. The genes are TRBV7-9 and TRBJ2-1, with D possibly matching TRBD1 (5 bases). The CDR3 is 14 residues long. The germline V and J ends were trimmed by 3 bases and 3 bases, with 9 bases remaining between them. CDR1 is SEHNR, CDR2 FQNEAQ, per germline (reference sequence). The entire variable domain, with the rest obtained from reference TRBV7-9 and TRBJ2-1, is as follows: DTGVSQNPRHKITKRGQNVTFRCDPISEHNRLYWYRQTLGQGPEFLTYFQNEAQLEKSRLLSDRFSAERPKGSFSTLEIQRTEQGDSAMYLCASSFDSLYNEQFFGPGTRLTVL.

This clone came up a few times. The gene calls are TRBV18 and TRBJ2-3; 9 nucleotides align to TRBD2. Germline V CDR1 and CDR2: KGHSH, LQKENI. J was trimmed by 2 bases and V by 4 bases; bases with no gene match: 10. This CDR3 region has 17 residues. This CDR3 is CASSRGRAGGLTDTQYF. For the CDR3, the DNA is TGTGCCAGCTCACGTGGGAGAGCGGGAGGCCTCACAGATACGCAGTATTTT.

The CDR3 region is CASSLTGAETQYF. In DNA, the CDR3 is TGTGCCAGCAGCTTAACAGGGGCCGAGACCCAGTACTTC. This sequence joins TRBV9 and TRBJ2-5; 7 positions match TRBD1. Germline V gives CDR1 SGDLS, CDR2 YYNGEE. J was trimmed by 5 bases and V by 4 bases; bases with no gene match: 5. The length of the CDR3 is 13 residues.